The subject of this entry is one TCR beta chain. Produced via immunoSEQ multiplex PCR; TCRdb's table is partial and in-frame only. There are around 150,000 clones in the sample; roughly 87% occur only once, and roughly 9.6% lies in the top ten. These data belong to a study of blood T cell repertoires in COVID-19. Study-wide background: Collection of acute and convalescent COVID-19 samples took place in the United States, Italy and Spain. T cells, B-cell-depleted T cells, or PBMCs provided the cDNA or gDNA that served as material.

Enrollees, about 18 to 95 years old, lived in about two dozen US areas. In Cohort 3, a recovered donor had either two negative PCRs, clearance, or symptom resolution. CDR3 length: 20 amino acids. Germline-derived CDR1 and CDR2 are SGHRS and YFSETQ. The junction had 19 bases not matched to a gene; V was cut back by 5 bases and J by 0 bases. Sequencing used PBMCs or T cells enriched from blood (not recorded which). This receptor was identified in a man aged 50-60 years who had recovered from COVID-19. This rearrangement joins TRBV5-1 to TRBJ1-3; 8 bases are shared with TRBD1. CDR3 coding DNA: TGCGCCAGCAGGAAGATCTCCGGGACAGGCTCCCTCCTCTCTGGAAACACCATATATTTT. It codes for CASRKISGTGSLLSGNTIYF.